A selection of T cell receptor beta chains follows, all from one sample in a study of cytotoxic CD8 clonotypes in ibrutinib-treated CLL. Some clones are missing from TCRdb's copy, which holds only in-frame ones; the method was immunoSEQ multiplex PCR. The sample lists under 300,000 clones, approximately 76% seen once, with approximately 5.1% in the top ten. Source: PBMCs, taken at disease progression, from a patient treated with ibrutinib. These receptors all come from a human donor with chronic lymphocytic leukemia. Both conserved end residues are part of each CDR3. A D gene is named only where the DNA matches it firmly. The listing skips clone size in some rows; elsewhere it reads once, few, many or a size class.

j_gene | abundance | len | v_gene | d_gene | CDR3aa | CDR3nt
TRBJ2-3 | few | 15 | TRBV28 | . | CASSSGAASTDTQYF | TGTGCCAGCAGTTCAGGGGCCGCGAGTACAGATACGCAGTATTTT
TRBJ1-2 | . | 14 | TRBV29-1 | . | CSVVTGQTNYGYTF | TGCAGCGTTGTTACTGGGCAGACTAACTATGGCTACACCTTC
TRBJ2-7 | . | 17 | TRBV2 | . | CASSSTPAGRSSYEQYF | TGTGCCAGCAGTTCCACACCTGCAGGAAGGAGCTCCTACGAGCAGTACTTC
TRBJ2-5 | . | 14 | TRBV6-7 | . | CASSYSSQGETQYF | TGTGCCAGCAGTTACTCGAGTCAGGGTGAGACCCAGTACTTC
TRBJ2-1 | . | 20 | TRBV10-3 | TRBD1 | CAISDLRDRGVAGHYNEQFF | TGTGCCATTTCTGACCTCAGGGACAGGGGGGTAGCGGGCCACTACAATGAGCAGTTCTTC
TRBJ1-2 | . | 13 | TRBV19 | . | CASSDQESYGYTF | TGTGCCAGTAGCGACCAGGAGAGCTATGGCTACACCTTC
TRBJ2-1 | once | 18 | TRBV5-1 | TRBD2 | CASSSTPELAASYNEQFF | TGCGCCAGCAGCTCCACCCCGGAACTAGCGGCTTCCTACAATGAGCAGTTCTTC
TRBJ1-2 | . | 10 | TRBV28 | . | CASSGGGYTF | TGTGCCAGCAGTGGAGGGGGCTACACCTTC
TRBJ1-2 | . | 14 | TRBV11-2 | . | CASSFSRAKDGYTF | TGTGCCAGCAGCTTCTCAAGGGCCAAAGATGGCTACACCTTC
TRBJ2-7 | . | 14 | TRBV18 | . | CASSPGTQVYEQYF | TGTGCCAGCTCGCCCGGGACACAAGTCTACGAGCAGTACTTC
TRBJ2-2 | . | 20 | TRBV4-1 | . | CASSQEQVSGWDKFTGELFF | TGCGCCAGCAGCCAAGAACAAGTTTCGGGTTGGGACAAATTCACCGGGGAGCTGTTTTTT
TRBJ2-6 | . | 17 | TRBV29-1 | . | CSVELGTRISGANVLTF | TGCAGCGTTGAATTAGGGACCCGAATCTCTGGGGCCAACGTCCTGACTTTC
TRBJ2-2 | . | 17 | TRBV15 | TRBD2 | CATSRDKLAGVPGELFF | TGTGCCACCAGCAGAGATAAACTAGCGGGAGTCCCCGGGGAGCTGTTTTTT
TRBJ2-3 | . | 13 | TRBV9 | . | CARGGGFTDTQYF | TGTGCCAGGGGAGGGGGTTTCACAGATACGCAGTATTTT
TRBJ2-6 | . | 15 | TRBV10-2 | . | CASSVVLLGANVLTF | TGCGCCAGCAGTGTCGTTCTCCTTGGGGCCAACGTCCTGACTTTC
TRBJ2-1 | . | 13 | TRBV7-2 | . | CASSLVWVNEQFF | TGTGCCAGCAGCTTAGTATGGGTCAATGAGCAGTTCTTC
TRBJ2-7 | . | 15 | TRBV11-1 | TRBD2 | CASSLGFAGVEEQYF | TGTGCCAGCAGCTTAGGGTTTGCGGGAGTGGAAGAGCAGTACTTC